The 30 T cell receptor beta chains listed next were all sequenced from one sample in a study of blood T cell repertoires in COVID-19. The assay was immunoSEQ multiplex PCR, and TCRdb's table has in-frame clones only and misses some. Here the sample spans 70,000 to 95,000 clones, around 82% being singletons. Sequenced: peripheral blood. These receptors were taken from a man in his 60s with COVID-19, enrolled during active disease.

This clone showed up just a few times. CDR3 loop: CASSLDRGGNQPQHF. The DNA of the CDR3 is TGTGCCAGCAGTCTCGACAGGGGCGGGAATCAGCCCCAGCATTTT. This chain connects TRBV7-2 to TRBJ1-5, with TRBD1 matching over 8 bases. V lost 6 bases to trimming and J lost 4 bases; unmatched junction nucleotides: 8. The length of the CDR3 is 15 residues. Germline V gene sequence: CDR1 SGHTA, CDR2 FQGNSA.

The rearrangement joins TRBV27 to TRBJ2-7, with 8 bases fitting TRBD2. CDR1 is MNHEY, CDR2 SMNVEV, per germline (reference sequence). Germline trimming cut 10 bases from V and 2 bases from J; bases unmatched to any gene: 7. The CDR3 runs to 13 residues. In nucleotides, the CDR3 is TGTGCCACCCGGCGGGGGGCGACCTACGAGCAGTACTTC. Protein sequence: CATRRGATYEQYF.

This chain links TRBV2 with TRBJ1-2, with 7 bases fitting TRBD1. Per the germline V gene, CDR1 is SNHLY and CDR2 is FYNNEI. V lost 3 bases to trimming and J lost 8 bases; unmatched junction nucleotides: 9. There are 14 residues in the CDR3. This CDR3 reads CASSERQGWGGYTF. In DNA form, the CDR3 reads TGTGCCAGCAGTGAGCGACAGGGTTGGGGGGGCTACACCTTC.

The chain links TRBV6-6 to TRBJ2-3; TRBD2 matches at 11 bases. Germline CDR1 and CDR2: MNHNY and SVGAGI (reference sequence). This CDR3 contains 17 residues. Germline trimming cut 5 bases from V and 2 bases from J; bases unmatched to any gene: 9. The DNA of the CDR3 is TGTGCCAGCAGTCCTCGCCCACTAGCGGGGGTCACAGATACGCAGTATTTT. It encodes CASSPRPLAGVTDTQYF.

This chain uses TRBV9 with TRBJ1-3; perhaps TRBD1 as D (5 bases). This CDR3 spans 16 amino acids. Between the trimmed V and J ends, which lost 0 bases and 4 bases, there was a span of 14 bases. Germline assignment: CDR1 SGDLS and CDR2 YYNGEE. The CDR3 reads CASSVGGGLVGNTIYF. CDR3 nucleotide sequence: TGTGCCAGCAGCGTAGGGGGCGGCCTAGTCGGAAACACCATATATTTT. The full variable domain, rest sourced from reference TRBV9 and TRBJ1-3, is DSGVTQTPKHLITATGQRVTLRCSPRSGDLSVYWYQQSLDQGLQFLIQYYNGEERAKGNILERFSAQQFPDLHSELNLSSLELGDSALYFCASSVGGGLVGNTIYFGEGSWLTVV.

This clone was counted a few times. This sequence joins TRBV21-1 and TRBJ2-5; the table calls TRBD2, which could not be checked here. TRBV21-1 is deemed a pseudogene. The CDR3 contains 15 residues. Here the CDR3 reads CASSKWPTRGETQYF. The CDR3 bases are TGTGCCAGCAGCAAGTGGCCGACCCGGGGAGAGACCCAGTACTTC.

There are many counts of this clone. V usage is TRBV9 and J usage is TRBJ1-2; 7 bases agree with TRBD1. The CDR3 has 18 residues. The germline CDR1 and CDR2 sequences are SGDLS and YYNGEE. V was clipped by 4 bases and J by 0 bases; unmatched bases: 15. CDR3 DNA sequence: TGTGCCAGCAGCCAATACGCGCAGGGGGTCCGTCCTAACTATGGCTACACCTTC. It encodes CASSQYAQGVRPNYGYTF.

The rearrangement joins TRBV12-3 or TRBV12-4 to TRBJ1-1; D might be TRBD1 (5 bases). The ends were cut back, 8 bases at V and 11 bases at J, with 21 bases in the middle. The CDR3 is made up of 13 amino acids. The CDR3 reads CASGITGVHEAFF. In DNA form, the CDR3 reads TGTGCCAGCGGTATCACAGGAGTTCATGAGGCTTTCTTT.

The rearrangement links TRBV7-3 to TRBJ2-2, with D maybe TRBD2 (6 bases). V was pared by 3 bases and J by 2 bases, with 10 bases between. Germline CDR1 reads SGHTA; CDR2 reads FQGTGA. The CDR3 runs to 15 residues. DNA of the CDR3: TGTGCCAGCAGCTTCGGAGGGGTTAACACCGGGGAGCTGTTTTTT. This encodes CASSFGGVNTGELFF.

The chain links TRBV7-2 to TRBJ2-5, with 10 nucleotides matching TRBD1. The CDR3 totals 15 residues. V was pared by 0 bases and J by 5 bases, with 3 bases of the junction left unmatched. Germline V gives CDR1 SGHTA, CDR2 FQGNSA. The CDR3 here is CASSLAGTGEETQYF. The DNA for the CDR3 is TGTGCCAGCAGCTTAGCAGGGACAGGGGAGGAGACCCAGTACTTC.

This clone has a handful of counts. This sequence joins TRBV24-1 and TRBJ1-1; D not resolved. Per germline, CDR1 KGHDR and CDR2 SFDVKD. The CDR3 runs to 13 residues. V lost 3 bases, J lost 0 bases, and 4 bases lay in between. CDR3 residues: CATSDNMNTEAFF. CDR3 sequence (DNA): TGTGCCACCAGTGATAATATGAACACTGAAGCTTTCTTT.

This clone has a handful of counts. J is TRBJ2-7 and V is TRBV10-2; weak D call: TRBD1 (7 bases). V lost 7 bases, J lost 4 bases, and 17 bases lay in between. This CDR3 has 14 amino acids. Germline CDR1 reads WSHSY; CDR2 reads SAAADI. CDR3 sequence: CASTFTGEVYEQYF. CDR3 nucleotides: TGCGCCAGCACCTTTACAGGGGAGGTTTACGAGCAGTACTTC.

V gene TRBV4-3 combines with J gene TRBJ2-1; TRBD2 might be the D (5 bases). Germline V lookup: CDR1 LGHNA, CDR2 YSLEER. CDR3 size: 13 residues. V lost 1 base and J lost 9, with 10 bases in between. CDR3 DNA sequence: TGCGCCAGCAGCCAAGTCTGGGAGTCTGAGCAGTTCTTC. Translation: CASSQVWESEQFF.

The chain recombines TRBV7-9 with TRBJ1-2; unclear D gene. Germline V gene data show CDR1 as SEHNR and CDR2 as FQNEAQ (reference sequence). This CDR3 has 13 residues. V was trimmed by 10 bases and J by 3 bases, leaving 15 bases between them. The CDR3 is CATLRGSDYGYTF. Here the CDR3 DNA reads TGTGCCACCCTCCGGGGAAGCGACTATGGCTACACCTTC.

CDR3 sequence: CASSDSQNQGNTIYF. The DNA of the CDR3 is TGTGCCAGTAGTGACAGCCAAAACCAAGGAAACACCATATATTTT. This chain uses TRBV19 with TRBJ1-3, with D perhaps TRBD1 (5 bases). This CDR3 contains 15 residues. Germline V gives CDR1 LNHDA, CDR2 SQIVND (reference sequence). Trimming shortened V by 5 bases and J by 4 bases, and 15 bases separated the two germline ends. Looking up the rest from reference TRBV19 and TRBJ1-3 gives the full variable domain: DGGITQSPKYLFRKEGQNVTLSCEQNLNHDAMYWYRQDPGQGLRLIYYSQIVNDFQKGDIAEGYSVSREKKESFPLTVTSAQKNPTAFYLCASSDSQNQGNTIYFGEGSWLTVV.

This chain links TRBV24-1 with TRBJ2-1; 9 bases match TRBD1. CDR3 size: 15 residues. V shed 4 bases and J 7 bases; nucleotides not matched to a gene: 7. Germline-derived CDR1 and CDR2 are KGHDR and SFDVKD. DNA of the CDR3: TGTGCCACCAGTGACCCGGGACAGGGTGTTAATGAGCAGTTCTTC. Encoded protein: CATSDPGQGVNEQFF.

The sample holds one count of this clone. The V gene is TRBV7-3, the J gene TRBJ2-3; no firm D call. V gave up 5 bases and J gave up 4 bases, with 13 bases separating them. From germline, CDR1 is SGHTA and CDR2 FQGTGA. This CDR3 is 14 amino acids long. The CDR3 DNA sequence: TGTGCCAGCAGCAAAGTAGAATTTTCAGATACGCAGTATTTT. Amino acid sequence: CASSKVEFSDTQYF.

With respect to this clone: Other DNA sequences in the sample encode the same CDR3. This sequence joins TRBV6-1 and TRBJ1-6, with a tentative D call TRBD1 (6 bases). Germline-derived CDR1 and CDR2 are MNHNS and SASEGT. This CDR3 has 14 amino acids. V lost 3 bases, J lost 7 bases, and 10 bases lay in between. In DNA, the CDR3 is TGTGCCAGCAGTGACCGGCAGGGGAATTCACCCCTCCACTTT. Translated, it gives CASSDRQGNSPLHF.

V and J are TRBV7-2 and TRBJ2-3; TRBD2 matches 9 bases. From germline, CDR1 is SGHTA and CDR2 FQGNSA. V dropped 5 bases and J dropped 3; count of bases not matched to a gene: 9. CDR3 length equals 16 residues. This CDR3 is CASSPAFLAGTDTQYF. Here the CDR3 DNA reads TGTGCCAGCAGCCCCGCGTTTCTAGCGGGAACAGATACGCAGTATTTT.

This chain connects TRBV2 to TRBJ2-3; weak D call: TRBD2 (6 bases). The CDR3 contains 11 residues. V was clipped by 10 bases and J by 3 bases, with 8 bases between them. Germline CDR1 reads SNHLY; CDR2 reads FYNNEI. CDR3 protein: CATRETDTQYF. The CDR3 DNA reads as TGTGCCACCCGGGAGACAGATACGCAGTATTTT.

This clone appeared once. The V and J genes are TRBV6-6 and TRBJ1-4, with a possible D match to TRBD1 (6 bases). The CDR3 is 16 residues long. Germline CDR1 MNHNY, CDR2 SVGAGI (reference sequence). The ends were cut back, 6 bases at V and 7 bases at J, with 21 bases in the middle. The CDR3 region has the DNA TGTGCCAGCAGGGATCCCAGGGGAGAGAGTGGTGAAAAACTGTTTTTT. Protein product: CASRDPRGESGEKLFF.

DNA for the CDR3: TGTGCCAGCAGCTTAGGCCGAGAGAACACTGAAGCTTTCTTT. It encodes CASSLGRENTEAFF. The genes are TRBV11-3 and TRBJ1-1, with unresolved D. The length of the CDR3 is 14 residues. Germline V gives CDR1 SGHNT, CDR2 YENEEA. V shed 1 base and J shed 1 base, with 7 bases lying between them.

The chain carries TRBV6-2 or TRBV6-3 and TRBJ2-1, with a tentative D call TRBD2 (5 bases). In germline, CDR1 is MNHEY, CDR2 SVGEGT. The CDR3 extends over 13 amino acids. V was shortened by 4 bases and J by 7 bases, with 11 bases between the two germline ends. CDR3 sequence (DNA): TGTGCCAGCAGTTCCGGACTGGCAAATGAGCAGTTCTTC. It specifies CASSSGLANEQFF.

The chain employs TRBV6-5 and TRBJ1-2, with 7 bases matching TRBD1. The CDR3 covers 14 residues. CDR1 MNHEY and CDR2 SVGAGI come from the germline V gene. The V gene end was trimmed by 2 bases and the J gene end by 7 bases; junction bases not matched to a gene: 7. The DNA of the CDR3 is TGTGCCAGCAGTTACAGTACAGGGGAGAGTGGCTACACCTTC. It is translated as CASSYSTGESGYTF.

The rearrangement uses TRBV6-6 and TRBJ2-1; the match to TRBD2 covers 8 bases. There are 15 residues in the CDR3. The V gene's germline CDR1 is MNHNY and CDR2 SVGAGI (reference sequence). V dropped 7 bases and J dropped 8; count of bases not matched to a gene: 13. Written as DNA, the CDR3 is TGTGCCAGCACCCTTTACGGGGGGGCCCTCGATGAGCAGTTCTTC. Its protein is CASTLYGGALDEQFF.

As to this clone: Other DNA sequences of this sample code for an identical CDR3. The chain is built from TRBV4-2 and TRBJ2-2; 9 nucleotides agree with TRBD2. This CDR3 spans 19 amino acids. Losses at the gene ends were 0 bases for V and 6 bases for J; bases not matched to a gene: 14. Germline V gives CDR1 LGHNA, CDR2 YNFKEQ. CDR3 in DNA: TGTGCCAGCAGCCAAGATTCACGCGGGGCGGGAGGGGATTCCGGGGAGCTGTTTTTT. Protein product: CASSQDSRGAGGDSGELFF.

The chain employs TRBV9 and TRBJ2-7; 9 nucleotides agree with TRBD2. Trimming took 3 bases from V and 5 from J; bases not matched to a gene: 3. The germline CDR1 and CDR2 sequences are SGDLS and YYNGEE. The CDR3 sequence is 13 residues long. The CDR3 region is CASSAVAGDEQYF. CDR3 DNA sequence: TGTGCCAGCAGCGCCGTAGCGGGAGACGAGCAGTACTTC. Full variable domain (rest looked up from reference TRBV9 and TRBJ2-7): DSGVTQTPKHLITATGQRVTLRCSPRSGDLSVYWYQQSLDQGLQFLIQYYNGEERAKGNILERFSAQQFPDLHSELNLSSLELGDSALYFCASSAVAGDEQYFGPGTRLTVT.

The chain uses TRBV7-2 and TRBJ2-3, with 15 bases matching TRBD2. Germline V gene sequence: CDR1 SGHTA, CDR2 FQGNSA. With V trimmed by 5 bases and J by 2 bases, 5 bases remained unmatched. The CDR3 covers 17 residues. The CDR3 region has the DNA TGTGCCAGCAGCCCTGGGACTAGCGGGAGGAACACAGATACGCAGTATTTT. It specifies CASSPGTSGRNTDTQYF.

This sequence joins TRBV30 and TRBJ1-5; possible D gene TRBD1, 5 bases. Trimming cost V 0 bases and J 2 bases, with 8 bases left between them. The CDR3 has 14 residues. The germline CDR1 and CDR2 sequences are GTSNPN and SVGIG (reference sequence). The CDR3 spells CAWSVKGGNQPQHF. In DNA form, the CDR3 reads TGTGCCTGGAGTGTTAAAGGGGGCAATCAGCCCCAGCATTTT. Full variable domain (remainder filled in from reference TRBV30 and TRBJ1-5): SQTIHQWPATLVQPVGSPLSLECTVEGTSNPNLYWYRQAAGRGLQLLFYSVGIGQISSEVPQNLSASRPQDRQFILSSKKLLLSDSGFYLCAWSVKGGNQPQHFGDGTRLSIL.

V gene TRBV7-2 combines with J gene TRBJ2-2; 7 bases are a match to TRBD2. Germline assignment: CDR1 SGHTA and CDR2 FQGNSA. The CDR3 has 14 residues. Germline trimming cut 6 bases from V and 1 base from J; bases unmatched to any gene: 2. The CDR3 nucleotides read TGTGCCAGCAGGGGAGGGCGGAACACCGGGGAGCTGTTTTTT. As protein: CASRGGRNTGELFF.